This TCR beta chain was captured by sequencing in a study of blood T cells in healthy people across ages. Across the study: With template switching, about one barcoded beta molecule was captured per two T cells.

The CDR3 is 12 residues long. The germline CDR1 and CDR2 sequences are KGHDR and SFDVKD. The V end lost 4 bases, the J end lost 6 bases, and 8 bases lay between the germline ends. It was with a sample-barcoded 5' primer and a J-beta primer mix that a second PCR of roughly 7 to 11 cycles was run. Tags on each cDNA molecule came from a template-switch adaptor with 12 random nucleotides. TCRdb recomputed calls from the 5' RACE reads with MiXCR, one row per CDR3 protein. The repertoire consists of 780,000 or so distinct CDR3 sequences, with roughly 50% occurring once and the leading ten covering approximately 40%. Note on this clonotype: No antigen is known for it.

Regarding the study as a whole: Long-lived donors carried more naive CD4+ cells and greater diversity than aged donors. A strong correlation between TCR beta diversity and naive T cell percentage was seen.

The sequencing sample was made of blood. V is TRBV24-1 and J is TRBJ1-2, with D tentatively TRBD1 (6 bases). The source of this sequence is a man older than 75 in good health. CDR3 DNA: TGTGCCACCAGTGACTGGGGGCATGGCTACACCTTC. It yields the protein CATSDWGHGYTF.